This TCR beta chain emerged from a study of OX40 agonist ivuxolimab in advanced cancers. Turning to the study itself: Cohort: 82.7% men, mean age about 60, aged roughly 20 to 79. Study-wide results and limits: Antigen specificity remained undetermined for the expanded peripheral T cells. In general, CD8+ T cells held more expanded clones than CD4+ did, on average. At doses 0.1 to 3.0 mg/kg, CD4+ and CD8+ clones expanded.

Sequencing used immunoSEQ multiplex PCR; TCRdb keeps in-frame clones, though not all of them. The sample comprises approximately 61,000 clones, roughly 90% of which are singletons, and about 18% rests with the top ten. The germline V and J ends were trimmed by 0 bases and 5 bases, with 19 bases remaining between them. Germline CDR1 LGHNA, CDR2 YSLEER. This CDR3 has 18 residues. As for this clone: What it recognizes is unknown.

V is TRBV4-3 and J is TRBJ2-2; D uncertain. This TCR derives from an adult with an advanced solid tumor such as melanoma, head and neck, liver or kidney cancer. This sample comprised CD4+ or CD8+ T cells sorted from blood, obtained in a trial of the OX40 agonist ivuxolimab. Written as DNA, the CDR3 is TGCGCCAGCAGCCAAGATATCTACGTGGCCGAACAGACCGGGGAGCTGTTTTTT. Its protein product is CASSQDIYVAEQTGELFF.